This is a list of T cell receptor beta chains from one sample in a study of blood T cell repertoires in COVID-19. The method was immunoSEQ multiplex PCR; TCRdb's version includes in-frame clones alone and lacks a portion of them. Counted here are approximately 240,000 clones, 80% to 90% occurring once; the ten biggest clones make up 3% to 3.5%. Specimen: PBMCs or T cells enriched from blood (not recorded which). These receptors were taken from a woman in her forties or fifties in a cohort exposed to, infected with or recovered from COVID-19 (not recorded which). The CDR3 runs from the conserved cysteine through the conserved F or W. Fields, in order: CDR3 protein, CDR3 DNA, D gene, V gene, clone size, J gene. D genes are given only for firm matches. Rows give clone size only sometimes, using once, few, many, or a class for an expanded clone.

CASRQAGGHYNSPLHF	TGTGCCAGCAGACAAGCAGGGGGCCACTATAATTCACCCCTCCACTTT	TRBD1	TRBV7-9	-	TRBJ1-6
CASSYSWTDLGDTQYF	TGTGCCAGCAGTTACTCTTGGACAGACCTGGGGGATACGCAGTATTTT	-	TRBV6-5	-	TRBJ2-3
CASSQEQGVNQPQHF	TGCGCCAGCAGCCAAGAACAGGGAGTGAATCAGCCCCAGCATTTT	-	TRBV4-3	-	TRBJ1-5
CASSEPTGTEAFF	TGTGCCAGCAGTGAACCCACGGGGACTGAAGCTTTCTTT	-	TRBV2	-	TRBJ1-1
CASSPSPGQGVSGYTF	TGTGCCAGCAGCCCCTCGCCGGGACAGGGTGTTAGCGGCTACACCTTC	TRBD1	TRBV7-3	once	TRBJ1-2
CASSVGGVQETQYF	TGTGCCAGCAGCGTAGGGGGGGTACAAGAGACCCAGTACTTC	-	TRBV9	-	TRBJ2-5
CASSLAGWDPNEQFF	TGTGCCAGCAGCTTGGCAGGGTGGGATCCCAATGAGCAGTTCTTC	-	TRBV11-1	few	TRBJ2-1
CASSESVGNTGELFF	TGCGCCAGCAGTGAGTCCGTCGGGAACACCGGGGAGCTGTTTTTT	-	TRBV10-1	-	TRBJ2-2
CASNIQGDGYTF	TGTGCCAGCAATATACAGGGGGATGGCTACACCTTC	TRBD1	TRBV28	-	TRBJ1-2
CASSDAASEQFF	TGTGCCAGCAGTGATGCGGCGTCTGAGCAGTTCTTC	-	TRBV2	many	TRBJ2-1
CASSQITGGTEAFF	TGTGCCAGCAGCCAAATAACAGGGGGCACTGAAGCTTTCTTT	TRBD1	TRBV3-1/TRBV3-2	-	TRBJ1-1
CASSQTSENEQFF	TGTGCCAGCAGTCAGACTAGCGAAAATGAGCAGTTCTTC	TRBD2	TRBV7-3	-	TRBJ2-1
CSVGASGGFSYEQYF	TGCAGCGTTGGAGCTAGCGGGGGGTTCTCCTACGAGCAGTACTTC	TRBD2	TRBV29-1	-	TRBJ2-7
CASSQDPRGGSGNTIYF	TGCGCCAGCAGCCAAGATCCCCGGGGAGGCTCTGGAAACACCATATATTTT	-	TRBV4-1	-	TRBJ1-3
CASSRGQGDTQYF	TGTGCCAGCAGCCGCGGCCAGGGCGATACGCAGTATTTT	-	TRBV7-9	once	TRBJ2-3
CASSQDLRTGSYNEQFF	TGCGCCAGCAGCCAAGATCTCAGAACAGGATCCTACAATGAGCAGTTCTTC	-	TRBV4-3	-	TRBJ2-1
CASSPTGATNEKLFF	TGTGCCAGCAGCCCGACAGGGGCAACTAATGAAAAACTGTTTTTT	TRBD1	TRBV5-4	-	TRBJ1-4
CASSSTGAETQYF	TGTGCCAGCAGCTCAACAGGGGCTGAGACCCAGTACTTC	TRBD1	TRBV12-3/TRBV12-4	-	TRBJ2-5